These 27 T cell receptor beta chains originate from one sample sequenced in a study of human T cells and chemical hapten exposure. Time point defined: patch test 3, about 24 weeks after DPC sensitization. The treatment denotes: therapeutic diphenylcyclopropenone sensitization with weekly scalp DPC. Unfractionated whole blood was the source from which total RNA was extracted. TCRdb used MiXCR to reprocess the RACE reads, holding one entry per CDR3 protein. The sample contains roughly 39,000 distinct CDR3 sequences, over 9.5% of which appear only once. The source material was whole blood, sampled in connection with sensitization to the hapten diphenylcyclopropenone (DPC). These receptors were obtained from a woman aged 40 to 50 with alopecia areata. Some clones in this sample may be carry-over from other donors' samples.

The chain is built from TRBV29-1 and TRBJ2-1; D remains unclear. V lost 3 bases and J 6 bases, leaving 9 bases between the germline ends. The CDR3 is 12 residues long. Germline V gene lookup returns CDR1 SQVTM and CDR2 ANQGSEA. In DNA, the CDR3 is TGCAGCGTTGATTACGAGCGCAATGAGCAGTTCTTC. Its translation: CSVDYERNEQFF.

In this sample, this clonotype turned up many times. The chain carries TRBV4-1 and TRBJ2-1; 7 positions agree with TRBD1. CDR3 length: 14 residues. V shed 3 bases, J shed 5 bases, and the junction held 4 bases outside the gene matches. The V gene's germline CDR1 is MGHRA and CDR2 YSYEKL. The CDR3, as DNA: TGCGCCAGCAGCCATCCGGGACAGAACAATGAGCAGTTCTTC. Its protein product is CASSHPGQNNEQFF.

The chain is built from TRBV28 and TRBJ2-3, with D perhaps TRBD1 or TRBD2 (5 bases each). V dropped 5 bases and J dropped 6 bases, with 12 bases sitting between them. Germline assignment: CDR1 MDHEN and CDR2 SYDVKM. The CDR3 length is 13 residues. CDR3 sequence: CASSRSGADTQYF. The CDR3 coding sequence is TGTGCCAGCAGTCGCTCCGGGGCCGATACGCAGTATTTT.

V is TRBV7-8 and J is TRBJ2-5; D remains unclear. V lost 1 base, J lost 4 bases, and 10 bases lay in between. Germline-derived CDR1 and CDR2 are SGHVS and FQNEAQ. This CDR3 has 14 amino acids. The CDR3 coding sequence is TGTGCCAGCAGCTTAGTTCCCGGGCGAGAGACCCAGTACTTC. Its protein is CASSLVPGRETQYF. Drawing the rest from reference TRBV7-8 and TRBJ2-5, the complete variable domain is GAGVSQSPRYKVAKRGQDVALRCDPISGHVSLFWYQQALGQGPEFLTYFQNEAQLDKSGLPSDRFFAERPEGSVSTLKIQRTQQEDSAVYLCASSLVPGRETQYFGPGTRLLVL.

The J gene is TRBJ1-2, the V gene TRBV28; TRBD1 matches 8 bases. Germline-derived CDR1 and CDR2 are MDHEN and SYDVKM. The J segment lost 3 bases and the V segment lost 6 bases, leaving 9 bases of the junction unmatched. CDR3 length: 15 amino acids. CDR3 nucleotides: TGTGCCAGCAGACCCAGGGGGCGGTTGGACTATGGCTACACCTTC. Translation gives CASRPRGRLDYGYTF.

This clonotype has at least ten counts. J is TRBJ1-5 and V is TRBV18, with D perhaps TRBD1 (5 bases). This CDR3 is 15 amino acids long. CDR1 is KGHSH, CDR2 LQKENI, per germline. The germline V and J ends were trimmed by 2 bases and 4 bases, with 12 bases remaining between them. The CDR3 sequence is CASSPRAGPNQPQHF. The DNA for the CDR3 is TGTGCCAGCTCACCAAGAGCGGGACCGAATCAGCCCCAGCATTTT.

The CDR3 spells CSARDGQGPYNSPLHF. The DNA of the CDR3 is TGCAGTGCTAGAGATGGACAGGGCCCCTATAATTCACCCCTCCACTTT. The J gene is TRBJ1-6, the V gene TRBV20-1, with 8 bases lining up with TRBD1. The V gene's germline CDR1 is DFQATT and CDR2 SNEGSKA (reference sequence). The CDR3 has 16 residues. The V segment lost 0 bases and the J segment 2 bases; nucleotides outside the gene matches: 3.

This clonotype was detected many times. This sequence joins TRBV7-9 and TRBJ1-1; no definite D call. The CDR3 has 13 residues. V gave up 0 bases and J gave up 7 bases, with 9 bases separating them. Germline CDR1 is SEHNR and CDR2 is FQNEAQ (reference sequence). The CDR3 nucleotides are TGTGCCAGCAGCTTAGCCTGGGATGTTGAAGCTTTCTTT. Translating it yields CASSLAWDVEAFF.

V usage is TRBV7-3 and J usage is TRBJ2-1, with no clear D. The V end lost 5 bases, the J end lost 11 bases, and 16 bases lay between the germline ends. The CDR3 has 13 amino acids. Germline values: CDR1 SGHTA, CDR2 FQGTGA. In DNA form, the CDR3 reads TGTGCCAGCAGCCACTACACCGACCGTCAGCAGTTCTTC. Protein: CASSHYTDRQQFF.

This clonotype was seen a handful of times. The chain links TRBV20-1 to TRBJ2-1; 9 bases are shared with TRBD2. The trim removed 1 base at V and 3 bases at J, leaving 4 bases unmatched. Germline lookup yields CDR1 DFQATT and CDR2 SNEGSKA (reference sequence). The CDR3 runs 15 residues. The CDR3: CSARGSGGIYNEQFF. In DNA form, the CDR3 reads TGCAGTGCTAGAGGTAGCGGGGGCATCTACAATGAGCAGTTCTTC.

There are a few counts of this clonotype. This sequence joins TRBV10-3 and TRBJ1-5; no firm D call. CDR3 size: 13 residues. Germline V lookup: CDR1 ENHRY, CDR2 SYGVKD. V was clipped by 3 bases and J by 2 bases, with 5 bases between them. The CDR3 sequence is CAISDQGNQPQHF. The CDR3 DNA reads TGTGCCATCAGTGACCAGGGCAATCAGCCCCAGCATTTT.

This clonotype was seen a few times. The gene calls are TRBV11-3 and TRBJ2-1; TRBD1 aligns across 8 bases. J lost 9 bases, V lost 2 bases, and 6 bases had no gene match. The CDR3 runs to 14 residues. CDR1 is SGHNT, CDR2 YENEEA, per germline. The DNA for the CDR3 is TGTGCCAGCAGCTTACTGGACAGGGAGCGTGAGCAGTTCTTC. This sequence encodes CASSLLDREREQFF.

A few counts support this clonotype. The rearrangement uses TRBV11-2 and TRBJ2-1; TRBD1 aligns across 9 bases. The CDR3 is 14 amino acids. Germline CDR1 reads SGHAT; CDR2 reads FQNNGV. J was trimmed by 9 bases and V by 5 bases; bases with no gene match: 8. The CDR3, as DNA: TGTGCCAGCAGCCCAGCCGGGACAGGGCGTGAGCAGTTCTTC. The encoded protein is CASSPAGTGREQFF.

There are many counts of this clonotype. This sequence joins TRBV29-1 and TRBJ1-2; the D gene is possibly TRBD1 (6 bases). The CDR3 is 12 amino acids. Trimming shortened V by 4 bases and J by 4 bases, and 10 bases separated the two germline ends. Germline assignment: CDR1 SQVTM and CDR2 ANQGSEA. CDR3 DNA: TGCAGCGTTGGGACACAGGGCTATGGCTACACCTTC. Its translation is CSVGTQGYGYTF. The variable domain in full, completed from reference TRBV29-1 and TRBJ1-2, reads SAVISQKPSRDICQRGTSLTIQCQVDSQVTMMFWYRQQPGQSLTLIATANQGSEATYESGFVIDKFPISRPNLTFSTLTVSNMSPEDSSIYLCSVGTQGYGYTFGSGTRLTVV.

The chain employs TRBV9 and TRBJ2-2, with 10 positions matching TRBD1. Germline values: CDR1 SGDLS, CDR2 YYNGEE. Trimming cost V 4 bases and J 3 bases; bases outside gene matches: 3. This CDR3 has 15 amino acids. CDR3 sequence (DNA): TGTGCCAGCAGCACAGGACAGGGGGACACCGGGGAGCTGTTTTTT. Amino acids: CASSTGQGDTGELFF. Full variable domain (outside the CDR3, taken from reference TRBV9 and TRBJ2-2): DSGVTQTPKHLITATGQRVTLRCSPRSGDLSVYWYQQSLDQGLQFLIQYYNGEERAKGNILERFSAQQFPDLHSELNLSSLELGDSALYFCASSTGQGDTGELFFGEGSRLTVL.

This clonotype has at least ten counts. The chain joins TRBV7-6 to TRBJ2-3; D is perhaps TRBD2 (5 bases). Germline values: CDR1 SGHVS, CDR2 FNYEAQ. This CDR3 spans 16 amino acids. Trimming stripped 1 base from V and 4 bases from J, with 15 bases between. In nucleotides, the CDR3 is TGTGCCAGCAGCTTAGGTCTCGGAGGTGGGGCAGATACGCAGTATTTT. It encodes CASSLGLGGGADTQYF.

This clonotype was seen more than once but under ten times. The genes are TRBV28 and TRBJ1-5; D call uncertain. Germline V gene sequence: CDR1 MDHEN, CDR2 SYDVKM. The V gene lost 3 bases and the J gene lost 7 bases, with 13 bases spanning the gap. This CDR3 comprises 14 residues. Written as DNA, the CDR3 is TGTGCCAGCAGTTTGTTTAAAGGGAACCAGCCCCAGCATTTT. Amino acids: CASSLFKGNQPQHF. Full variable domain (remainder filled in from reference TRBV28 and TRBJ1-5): DVKVTQSSRYLVKRTGEKVFLECVQDMDHENMFWYRQDPGLGLRLIYFSYDVKMKEKGDIPEGYSVSREKKERFSLILESASTNQTSMYLCASSLFKGNQPQHFGDGTRLSIL.

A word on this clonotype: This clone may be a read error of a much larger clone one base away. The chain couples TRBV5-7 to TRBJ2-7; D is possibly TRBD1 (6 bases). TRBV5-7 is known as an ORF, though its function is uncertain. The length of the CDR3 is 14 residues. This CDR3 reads CASSPTGPAYKQYF. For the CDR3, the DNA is TGTGCCAGCAGCCCGACAGGACCAGCCTACAAGCAGTACTTC.

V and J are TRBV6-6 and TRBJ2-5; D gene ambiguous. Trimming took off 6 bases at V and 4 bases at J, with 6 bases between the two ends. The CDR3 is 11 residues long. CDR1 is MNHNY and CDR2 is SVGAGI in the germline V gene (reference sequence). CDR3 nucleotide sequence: TGTGCCAGCAGGTCAGGAGAGACCCAGTACTTC. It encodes CASRSGETQYF.

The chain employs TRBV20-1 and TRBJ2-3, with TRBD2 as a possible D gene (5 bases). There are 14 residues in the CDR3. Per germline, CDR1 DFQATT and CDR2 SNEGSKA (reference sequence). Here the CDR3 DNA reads TGCAGCGTCGGACTGGCCCCTGCTTATGTGACGCAGTATTTT. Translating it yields CSVGLAPAYVTQYF.

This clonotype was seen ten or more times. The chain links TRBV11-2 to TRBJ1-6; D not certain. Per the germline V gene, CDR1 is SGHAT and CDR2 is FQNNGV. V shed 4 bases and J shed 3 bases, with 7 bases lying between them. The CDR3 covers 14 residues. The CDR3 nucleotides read TGTGCCAGCAGCTATCTGGACTATAATTCACCCCTCCACTTT. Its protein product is CASSYLDYNSPLHF.

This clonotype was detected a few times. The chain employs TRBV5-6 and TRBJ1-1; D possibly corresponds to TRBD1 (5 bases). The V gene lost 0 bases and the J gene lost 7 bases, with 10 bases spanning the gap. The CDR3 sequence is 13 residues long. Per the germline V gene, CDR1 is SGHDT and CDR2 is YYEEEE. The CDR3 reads CASSLVRGDEAFF. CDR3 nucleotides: TGTGCCAGCAGCTTGGTACGAGGGGATGAAGCTTTCTTT.

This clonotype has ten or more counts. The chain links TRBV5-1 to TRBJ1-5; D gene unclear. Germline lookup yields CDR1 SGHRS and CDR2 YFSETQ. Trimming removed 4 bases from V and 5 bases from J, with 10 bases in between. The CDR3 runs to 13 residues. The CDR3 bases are TGCGCCAGCAGCCCCGACTGGGATCAGCCCCAGCATTTT. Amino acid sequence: CASSPDWDQPQHF.

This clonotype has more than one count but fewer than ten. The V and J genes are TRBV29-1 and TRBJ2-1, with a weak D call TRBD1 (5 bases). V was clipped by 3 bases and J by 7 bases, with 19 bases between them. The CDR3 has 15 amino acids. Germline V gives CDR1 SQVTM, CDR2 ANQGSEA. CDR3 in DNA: TGCAGCGTTGAGCCGACAGTTGGTGGGGCGAATGAGCAGTTCTTC. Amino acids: CSVEPTVGGANEQFF.

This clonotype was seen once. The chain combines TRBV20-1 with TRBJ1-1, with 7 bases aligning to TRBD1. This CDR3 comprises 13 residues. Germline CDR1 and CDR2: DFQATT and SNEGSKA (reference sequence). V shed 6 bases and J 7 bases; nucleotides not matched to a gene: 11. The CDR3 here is CSATDGTANEAFF. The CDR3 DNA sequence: TGCAGTGCCACCGATGGGACAGCGAATGAAGCTTTCTTT.

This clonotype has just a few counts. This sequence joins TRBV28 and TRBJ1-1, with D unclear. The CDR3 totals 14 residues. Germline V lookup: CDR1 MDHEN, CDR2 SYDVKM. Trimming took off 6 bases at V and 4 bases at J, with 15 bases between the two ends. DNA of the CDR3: TGTGCCAGCAGCTTGGTGGCAGGCGGCACTGAAGCTTTCTTT. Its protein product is CASSLVAGGTEAFF.

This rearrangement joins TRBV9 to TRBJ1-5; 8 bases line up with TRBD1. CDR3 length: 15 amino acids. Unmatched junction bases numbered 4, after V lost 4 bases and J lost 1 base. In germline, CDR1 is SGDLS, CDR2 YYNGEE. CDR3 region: CASSLTGGSNQPQHF. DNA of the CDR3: TGTGCCAGCAGCCTCACAGGGGGGAGCAATCAGCCCCAGCATTTT.